A selection of T cell receptor beta chains follows, all from one sample in a study of OX40 agonist ivuxolimab in advanced cancers. Here immunoSEQ multiplex PCR was the method, and the copy in TCRdb shows in-frame clones only, minus some. The sample carries roughly 34,000 clones, around nine tenths recorded once. The sequenced sample was CD4+ or CD8+ T cells sorted from blood, obtained in a trial of the OX40 agonist ivuxolimab. These receptors all stem from an adult with an advanced solid tumor such as melanoma, head and neck, liver or kidney cancer. Each CDR3 is given with its conserved first and last residue. The D gene is left open where the match is weak. Where a row states a size, it is once, few, many or the class of an expanded clone; other rows omit it.

>.|TRBJ2-2|TRBV28|TRBD2
TGTGCCAGCAGTTTATGGGCTAGCGGGTTTTACACCGGGGAGCTGTTTTTT
CASSLWASGFYTGELFF
>once|TRBJ1-2|TRBV7-9|.
TGTGCCAGCAGCGACCACTCAGGGGATCATGGCTACACCTTC
CASSDHSGDHGYTF
>once|TRBJ2-3|TRBV5-4|.
TGTGCCAGCAGCGCCGGGACGGAGAGGGGCTATACGCAGTATTTT
CASSAGTERGYTQYF
>.|TRBJ1-1|TRBV5-1|.
TGCGCCAGCAGCTCATCTGGGGCGTCTGAAGCTTTCTTT
CASSSSGASEAFF
>.|TRBJ2-1|TRBV5-1|.
TGCGCCAGCAGCACCGAGGGGTTAGATGAGCAGTTCTTC
CASSTEGLDEQFF
>.|TRBJ2-7|TRBV19|TRBD1
TGTGCCAGTAGTGATCGACAGGGCTTAGCCTACGAGCGGTACTTC
CASSDRQGLAYERYF
>.|TRBJ2-5|TRBV2|TRBD2
TGTGCCAGCAGGCACAAAACTAGCGGAAAAGAGACCCAGTACTTC
CASRHKTSGKETQYF
>.|TRBJ2-5|TRBV7-6|.
TGTACCAGCAGCCAGGGGGGGGAGACCCAGTACTTC
CTSSQGGETQYF
>.|TRBJ1-1|TRBV7-9|.
TGTGCCAGCAGCCCGGATAGGATGGGGGGGCAATTCACTGAAGCTTTCTTT
CASSPDRMGGQFTEAFF
>.|TRBJ1-6|TRBV5-6|.
TGTGCCAGCAGCTACGGACAGACTGAAAATTCACCCCTCCACTTT
CASSYGQTENSPLHF
>.|TRBJ2-1|TRBV28|.
TGTGCCAGCAGTGGGGACGGGAACAATGAGCAGTTCTTC
CASSGDGNNEQFF
>.|TRBJ2-1|TRBV7-9|TRBD2
TGTGCCAGCAGCTTAGCGGGACTAGCGGGAGGGAGCTCCTACAATGAGCAGTTCTTC
CASSLAGLAGGSSYNEQFF
>once|TRBJ2-5|TRBV6-6|.
TGTGCCAGCAGCTCCCAAGAGACCCAGTACTTC
CASSSQETQYF
>.|TRBJ1-1|TRBV29-1|TRBD1
TGCAGCGTTCAACGGGACAGACTGAACACTGAAGCTTTCTTT
CSVQRDRLNTEAFF
>.|TRBJ1-4|TRBV28|.
TGTGCCAGCAGTTTTTTGGGGGAGGGCGCTGAAAATGAAAAACTGTTTTTT
CASSFLGEGAENEKLFF
>.|TRBJ2-5|TRBV7-8|TRBD2
TGTGCCAGCAGCCCGGGACTAGCCCAAGAGACCCAGTACTTC
CASSPGLAQETQYF
>.|TRBJ1-6|TRBV13|.
TGTGCCAGCAGCTGGCAGCTTAATAATTCACCCCTCCACTTT
CASSWQLNNSPLHF
>once|TRBJ2-5|TRBV7-6|.
TGTGCCAGCAGCCGACGGACGGACCAAGAGACCCAGTACTTC
CASSRRTDQETQYF
>once|TRBJ2-1|TRBV7-3|.
TGTGCCAGCAGCTTAAACGGGGGCAGCTCCTACAATGAGCAGTTCTTC
CASSLNGGSSYNEQFF
>.|TRBJ1-1|TRBV10-3|.
TGTGCCATCAGTGGGGCTGGGTTGAACACTGAAGCTTTCTTT
CAISGAGLNTEAFF
>.|TRBJ2-7|TRBV7-2|TRBD2
TGTGCCAGCAGTCTAGCGGGAGCTAAGGAGCAGTACTTC
CASSLAGAKEQYF
>.|TRBJ1-1|TRBV5-1|.
TGCGCCAGCAGCTCTGACGTGTACACTGAAGCTTTCTTT
CASSSDVYTEAFF
>.|TRBJ2-7|TRBV7-9|TRBD1
TGTGCCAGCAGCTCTCGGACAGGTATGGGCGAGCAGTACTTC
CASSSRTGMGEQYF
>.|TRBJ2-7|TRBV9|.
TGTGCCAGCAGCGTTCGCAGTAGCTCCTACGAGCAGTACTTC
CASSVRSSSYEQYF
>.|TRBJ1-1|TRBV2|.
TGTGCCAGCAGCGAAGGGGACAACGCTTTCTTT
CASSEGDNAFF
>.|TRBJ2-5|TRBV9|.
TGTGCCAGCAGCGCCGCGGCAGGAAGGGGAGAGACCCAGTACTTC
CASSAAAGRGETQYF
>once|TRBJ2-1|TRBV5-8|TRBD2
TGTGCCAGCAGCTTTGAGGGACTAGCGGGAGTTGGTGAGCAGTTCTTC
CASSFEGLAGVGEQFF
>.|TRBJ1-1|TRBV19|TRBD1
TGTGCCAGTAGGGACAGGGGGCGAGTACAAACGACTGAAGCTTTCTTT
CASRDRGRVQTTEAFF